The 6 T cell receptor beta chains in this list originate from one sample, sequenced in a study of T cell changes during pregnancy in multiple sclerosis. This table comes from immunoSEQ multiplex PCR, and its TCRdb copy is limited to in-frame clones, with some not included. This sample has about 64,000 clones, with roughly 93% found just once. The sample in question was peripheral blood, obtained in the second trimester of pregnancy. The source of these receptors is a female donor with multiple sclerosis, enrolled in a pregnancy study.

This chain joins TRBV18 and TRBJ2-5; D is ambiguous. Looked up from germline, CDR1 is KGHSH and CDR2 is LQKENI. Trimming took 2 bases from V and 5 from J, leaving 12 bases between them. The CDR3 sequence is 14 residues long. The DNA of the CDR3 is TGTGCCAGCTCACCATCCCTAGTGACGGAGACCCAGTACTTC. This gives the protein CASSPSLVTETQYF.

The chain links TRBV7-3 to TRBJ2-2; a possible D gene is TRBD2 (7 bases). Trimming pared 3 bases from V and 4 bases from J, leaving 12 bases between. Germline CDR1 and CDR2: SGHTA and FQGTGA. The CDR3 covers 15 residues. The chain's CDR3 is CASSLGGRFTGELFF. As DNA, the CDR3 is TGTGCCAGCAGCTTGGGGGGGCGGTTCACCGGGGAGCTGTTTTTT.

This rearrangement joins TRBV10-1 to TRBJ2-7; possibly TRBD1 for D (5 bases). The CDR3 length is 13 residues. Between the trimmed V and J ends, which lost 2 bases and 7 bases, there was a span of 12 bases. Per germline, CDR1 WNHNN and CDR2 SYGVQD (reference sequence). The CDR3 coding sequence is TGCGCCAGCAGTGAGGACAGCCCAGGGGAGCAGTACTTC. It specifies CASSEDSPGEQYF.

The chain uses TRBV7-8 and TRBJ1-2, with a tentative D call TRBD1 (6 bases). Trimming left V 5 bases short and J 4 bases short, with 14 bases between. The CDR3 runs 14 residues. Germline CDR1 reads SGHVS; CDR2 reads FQNEAQ. CDR3 DNA sequence: TGTGCCAGCAGCGTTACAGGGATAGGCTATGGCTACACCTTC. Translated: CASSVTGIGYGYTF.

The chain carries TRBV5-8 and TRBJ1-1, with D possibly being TRBD1 (6 bases). Germline V gene lookup returns CDR1 SGHTS and CDR2 YDEGEE. CDR3 length equals 14 residues. Trimming left V 0 bases short and J 3 bases short, with 9 bases between. DNA of the CDR3: TGTGCCAGCAGCTTGGGGACAGCTTACACTGAAGCTTTCTTT. Translation gives CASSLGTAYTEAFF.

This clone was seen only once. V is TRBV30 and J is TRBJ1-1, with D perhaps TRBD1 (6 bases). The V gene's germline CDR1 is GTSNPN and CDR2 SVGIG (reference sequence). The CDR3 is 14 residues long. V was clipped by 4 bases and J by 4 bases, with 16 bases between them. CDR3 nucleotide sequence: TGTGCCTGGATCCGGGTTGAAGGGGGCACTGAAGCTTTCTTT. This encodes CAWIRVEGGTEAFF.